One sample yielded the 20 T cell receptor beta chains listed below, sequenced in a study of blood T cell repertoires in COVID-19. Sequencing used immunoSEQ multiplex PCR; TCRdb keeps in-frame clones, though not all of them. Of some 150,000 clones listed, around 84% are singletons. Sequenced: peripheral blood. The receptors come from a man between 40 and 49 years old with acute or convalescent COVID-19.

V is TRBV11-3 and J is TRBJ2-2; no firm D call. Germline assignment: CDR1 SGHNT and CDR2 YENEEA. There are 14 residues in the CDR3. Trimming pared 2 bases from V and 3 bases from J, leaving 7 bases between. The DNA of the CDR3 is TGTGCCAGCAGCTTAAAAGGAGACACCGGGGAGCTGTTTTTT. Translation gives CASSLKGDTGELFF.

The chain uses TRBV3-1 (or the pseudogene TRBV3-2) and TRBJ2-2, with D maybe TRBD1 (5 bases). The CDR3 spans 15 residues. CDR1 LGHDT and CDR2 YNNKEL come from the germline V gene (reference sequence). Trimming removed 4 bases at V and 0 bases at J, with 9 bases between. The CDR3 loop reads CASSRGRANTGELFF. CDR3 sequence (DNA): TGTGCCAGCAGCCGAGGCAGGGCGAACACCGGGGAGCTGTTTTTT.

The rearrangement joins TRBV5-8 to TRBJ1-1; D gene uncertain. V gave up 6 bases and J gave up 0 bases, with 12 bases separating them. CDR3 length equals 14 residues. Per germline, CDR1 SGHTS and CDR2 YDEGEE. In DNA form, the CDR3 reads TGTGCCAGCACCCGGGGAGGGTTGAACACTGAAGCTTTCTTT. Translated: CASTRGGLNTEAFF.

This chain joins TRBV6-6 and TRBJ2-7; 7 bases fit TRBD1. Germline lookup yields CDR1 MNHNY and CDR2 SVGAGI (reference sequence). V lost 6 bases and J lost 1; bases outside the gene matches: 3. The CDR3 has 13 amino acids. CDR3 residues: CASRQGRSYEQYF. For the CDR3, the DNA is TGTGCCAGCAGACAGGGGCGATCCTACGAGCAGTACTTC.

The chain is built from TRBV6-2 or TRBV6-3 and TRBJ1-3; 7 bases map to TRBD1. This CDR3 has 12 residues. The germline V gene has CDR1 MNHEY and CDR2 SVGEGT. V shed 5 bases and J 10 bases; nucleotides not matched to a gene: 5. CDR3 in amino acids: CASSDAQGTIYF. CDR3 in DNA: TGTGCCAGCAGTGACGCACAGGGGACCATATATTTT.

The chain couples TRBV11-2 to TRBJ2-7; 9 positions agree with TRBD1. The ends lost 5 bases at V and 3 bases at J; junction bases unmatched: 2. Germline assignment: CDR1 SGHAT and CDR2 FQNNGV. CDR3 length: 13 residues. The DNA of the CDR3 is TGTGCCAGCAGCCGGGACAGGGACTACGAGCAGTACTTC. Protein sequence: CASSRDRDYEQYF.

The chain has TRBV12-3 or TRBV12-4 and TRBJ2-3; unclear D gene. This CDR3 has 12 amino acids. The V end lost 3 bases, the J end lost 6 bases, and 7 bases lay between the germline ends. The DNA for the CDR3 is TGTGCCAGCAGTTTGACAAGGGATACGCAGTATTTT. It specifies CASSLTRDTQYF.

The V call is TRBV6-4, the J call TRBJ1-5, with 7 bases that match TRBD1. V shed 4 bases, J shed 9 bases, and the junction held 9 bases outside the gene matches. The CDR3 loop spans 14 amino acids. Germline V gives CDR1 MRHNA, CDR2 SNTAGT. The CDR3 DNA reads TGTGCCAGCAGTGTAACAGGGGCAGGGGCGCCCCAGCATTTT. The encoded protein is CASSVTGAGAPQHF.

The V call is TRBV4-1, the J call TRBJ1-5, with D possibly matching TRBD1 (6 bases). Trimming removed 0 bases from V and 6 bases from J, with 15 bases in between. In germline, CDR1 is MGHRA, CDR2 YSYEKL. The CDR3 contains 16 residues. The CDR3 sequence: CASSQDWAGVGQPQHF. In nucleotides, the CDR3 is TGCGCCAGCAGCCAAGATTGGGCAGGGGTGGGTCAGCCCCAGCATTTT.

The chain recombines TRBV7-9 with TRBJ2-1; a possible D gene is TRBD2 (5 bases). The CDR3 consists of 17 residues. Germline V gene sequence: CDR1 SEHNR, CDR2 FQNEAQ (reference sequence). Trimming shortened V by 5 bases and J by 0 bases, and 17 bases separated the two germline ends. CDR3 in amino acids: CASSLGRGVSSYNEQFF. The CDR3 bases are TGTGCCAGCAGCCTAGGGAGAGGCGTAAGCTCCTACAATGAGCAGTTCTTC.

The chain recombines TRBV5-4 with TRBJ2-7; 13 bases are a match to TRBD2. Germline assignment: CDR1 SGHNT and CDR2 YYREEE (reference sequence). The CDR3 consists of 17 residues. J gave up 2 bases and V 4 bases, and 9 bases lay outside the gene matches. CDR3 sequence (DNA): TGTGCCAGCAGCGAGGAACAAACTAGCGGGGGGGCCTACGAGCAGTACTTC. It translates to CASSEEQTSGGAYEQYF.

The chain joins TRBV27 to TRBJ1-5; 10 nucleotides match TRBD1. The CDR3 is 15 amino acids. V dropped 6 bases and J dropped 4; count of bases not matched to a gene: 6. Per the germline V gene, CDR1 is MNHEY and CDR2 is SMNVEV (reference sequence). The CDR3 nucleotides read TGTGCCAGCAGAGACAGGGGGCAAGGGAATCAGCCCCAGCATTTT. Protein product: CASRDRGQGNQPQHF.

Comment on this clone: Distinct nucleotide sequences in the sample also encode this CDR3. V and J are TRBV18 and TRBJ1-1; possible D gene TRBD1, 6 bases. CDR1 is KGHSH and CDR2 is LQKENI in the germline V gene. Trimming removed 3 bases at V and 1 base at J, with 6 bases between. The CDR3 covers 13 residues. Here the CDR3 reads CASSPGANTEAFF. Written as DNA, the CDR3 is TGTGCCAGCTCACCGGGGGCGAACACTGAAGCTTTCTTT.

J is TRBJ2-1 and V is TRBV18, with D perhaps TRBD2 (5 bases). The CDR3 is 13 residues long. Germline CDR1 is KGHSH and CDR2 is LQKENI. V shed 3 bases and J shed 6 bases, with 9 bases lying between them. Here the CDR3 DNA reads TGTGCCAGCTCACCGGACTTACGCAATGAGCAGTTCTTC. Translating gives CASSPDLRNEQFF.

This chain uses TRBV6-6 with TRBJ1-2; TRBD1 matches 8 bases. Looked up from germline, CDR1 is MNHNY and CDR2 is SVGAGI (reference sequence). CDR3 length: 16 residues. V lost 6 bases to trimming and J lost 8 bases; unmatched junction nucleotides: 17. The DNA for the CDR3 is TGTGCCAGCAGAAAAGATAATACAGGGGGTAGAGGCGGCTACACCTTC. Its protein is CASRKDNTGGRGGYTF.

The V and J genes are TRBV9 and TRBJ2-2; TRBD2 agrees at 8 bases. The CDR3 spans 15 residues. V lost 3 bases to trimming and J lost 5 bases; unmatched junction nucleotides: 6. CDR1 and CDR2 from the germline V gene are SGDLS and YYNGEE. CDR3 sequence: CASSEVAGLTGELFF. CDR3 bases: TGTGCCAGCAGCGAGGTAGCGGGACTTACCGGGGAGCTGTTTTTT.

The chain links TRBV6-5 to TRBJ1-2, with D perhaps matching TRBD1 (6 bases). CDR3 length: 15 residues. The V and J ends lost 4 bases and 1 base respectively, with 13 bases between them. CDR1 is MNHEY, CDR2 SVGAGI, per germline. CDR3 region: CASSSRGGGNYGYTF. CDR3 DNA: TGTGCCAGCAGTTCTAGGGGGGGAGGTAACTATGGCTACACCTTC.

This clone was counted only a few times. This chain connects TRBV5-4 to TRBJ2-1; D is perhaps TRBD2 (5 bases). The CDR3 has 16 amino acids. V lost 4 bases and J lost 0, with 14 bases in between. CDR1 SGHNT and CDR2 YYREEE come from the germline V gene (reference sequence). CDR3 residues: CASSPRGGSSYNEQFF. As DNA, the CDR3 is TGTGCCAGCAGCCCCCGTGGAGGAAGCTCCTACAATGAGCAGTTCTTC.

This chain links TRBV30 with TRBJ1-1; a weak D match, TRBD1 (5 bases). V was trimmed by 3 bases and J by 0 bases, leaving 14 bases between them. The germline V gene has CDR1 GTSNPN and CDR2 SVGIG (reference sequence). The CDR3 is 15 residues long. In DNA, the CDR3 is TGTGCCTGGAGGCGCGCCGGGACTATGAACACTGAAGCTTTCTTT. Residues: CAWRRAGTMNTEAFF. The whole variable domain, remainder taken from reference TRBV30 and TRBJ1-1, is SQTIHQWPATLVQPVGSPLSLECTVEGTSNPNLYWYRQAAGRGLQLLFYSVGIGQISSEVPQNLSASRPQDRQFILSSKKLLLSDSGFYLCAWRRAGTMNTEAFFGQGTRLTVV.

On this clone itself: Additional DNA sequences in this sample encode the identical CDR3. The chain couples TRBV5-1 to TRBJ2-6; 8 nucleotides match TRBD1. The CDR3 covers 15 residues. Germline values: CDR1 SGHRS, CDR2 YFSETQ. After removal of 3 bases from V and 2 bases from J, the junction contained 1 base not matched to a gene. This chain's CDR3 is CASSWTGTGANVLTF. The CDR3 region has the DNA TGCGCCAGCAGCTGGACAGGGACTGGGGCCAACGTCCTGACTTTC.